What follows describes a single TCR beta chain. The antigen remains undetermined. These data originate in a study of T cell responses to AZD1222 COVID-19 vaccine. Study information: Pooling covered second doses at about 4 or about 12 weeks.

The data were produced by immunoSEQ multiplex PCR, yet TCRdb's version contains in-frame clones alone and is incomplete. The top ten hold 1.5% to 2% of the sample, which has some 140,000 clones, approximately 91% seen once. Study-wide results and caveats: Vaccine-associated CD4 TCRs ranged over spike, dominating at 160-218 and 743-854. Seropositive status at baseline applied to only five or six AZD1222 recipients. Clonal diversity was possibly underestimated, and white British individuals and females predominated among donors.

Germline loops: CDR1 LGHDT, CDR2 YNNKEL (reference sequence). Trimming removed 6 bases from V and 5 bases from J, with 14 bases in between. This CDR3 is built from 15 residues. The chain is built from TRBV3-1 (or the pseudogene TRBV3-2) and TRBJ1-6; D remains unclear. The sequence derives from an adult in good health. The sample in question was peripheral blood, obtained on day 0 of AZD1222 vaccination. The CDR3 region is CASRKRVADNSPLHF. CDR3 nucleotides: TGTGCCAGCAGGAAAAGGGTGGCGGATAATTCACCCCTCCACTTT.